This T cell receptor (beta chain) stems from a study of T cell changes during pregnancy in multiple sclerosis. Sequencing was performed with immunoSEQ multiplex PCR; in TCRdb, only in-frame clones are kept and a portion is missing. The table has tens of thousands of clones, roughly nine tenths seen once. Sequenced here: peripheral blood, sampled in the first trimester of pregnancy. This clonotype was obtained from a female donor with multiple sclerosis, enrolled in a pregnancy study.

This CDR3 is CASSFIRDRHYEQYF. The DNA for the CDR3 is TGTGCCAGCAGCTTTATCAGGGACAGACATTACGAGCAGTACTTC. The rearrangement joins TRBV11-2 to TRBJ2-7; 7 nucleotides align to TRBD1. Trimming removed 3 bases from V and 4 bases from J; junction bases left unmatched: 9. The CDR3 has 15 residues. Germline-derived CDR1 and CDR2 are SGHAT and FQNNGV.